Below, 2 T cell receptor beta chains from the same sample are listed, as sequenced in a study of human T cells and chemical hapten exposure. Each CDR3 protein is one row after TCRdb ran MiXCR on the RACE reads. The table has 55,000 to 85,000 distinct CDR3 sequences, roughly 9.2% seen once. Time point here: patch test 1, 2 weeks after DPC sensitization. Treatment here: therapeutic diphenylcyclopropenone sensitization with weekly scalp DPC. The sample here was whole blood, taken in connection with sensitization to the hapten diphenylcyclopropenone (DPC). Receptors were obtained from a woman in her 40s with alopecia areata. Some clones in this sample may be carry-over from other donors' samples.

Ten or more counts support this clonotype. This sequence joins TRBV11-1 and TRBJ1-4; maybe TRBD1 (5 bases). The CDR3 runs 15 residues. Germline V gives CDR1 SGHAT, CDR2 FQDESV (reference sequence). V lost 3 bases and J lost 4, with 12 bases in between. DNA of the CDR3: TGTGCCAGCAGCTTCCAAGGGGCGCTTAATGAAAAACTGTTTTTT. This codes for CASSFQGALNEKLFF.

This clonotype was picked up many times. The chain employs TRBV6-1 and TRBJ1-1; weak D call: TRBD1 (5 bases). Looked up from germline, CDR1 is MNHNS and CDR2 is SASEGT. The length of the CDR3 is 14 residues. Trimming cost V 7 bases and J 5 bases, with 17 bases left between them. The CDR3 reads CASTLTGLRTEAFF. The DNA of the CDR3 is TGTGCCAGCACCTTAACAGGTCTTCGGACTGAAGCTTTCTTT.